This T cell receptor beta chain was identified in a study of regulatory T cells in long-lasting Graves disease (dated by TCRdb to about 2021). Notes on the research overall: To count as having persistent Graves' disease, a patient had to have received antithyroid drug treatment for over 5 years with TSH receptor autoantibodies remaining persistently positive. The study was registered as a clinical trial and conducted in China. Patients with persistent Graves' disease were compared with patients with newly diagnosed Graves' disease using TCR sequencing and RNA sequencing of peripheral blood. Persistent Graves' disease patients in the clinical cohort had taken antithyroid drugs for 9.5 to 13 years on average. A total of roughly 33 samples were covered by TCR sequencing, comprising approximately 13 persistent and some 20 newly diagnosed Graves' disease patients.

This clonotype was seen at least ten times. The target of this receptor is not known. No clone much larger than this one lies a single base away; base qualities are absent. General findings and caveats noted by the study authors: Because the primary lesion, thyroid tissue, could not be accessed, the study looked at peripheral blood alone. Sequencing and analysis were restricted to the TCR beta chain. Persistent disease showed preferential use of TRBV28, TRBJ1-2 and TRBJ2-5, whereas newly diagnosed disease favored TRBV20-1 and TRBJ2-1. As a limitation, the authors acknowledged that the small sample size may reduce accuracy. Persistent Graves' disease patients showed lower TCR Shannon entropy and fewer highly expanded clones than newly diagnosed patients, suggesting clonal expansion. More public clonotypes were shared among persistent patients (2,741) than among newly diagnosed patients (roughly 1,000).

Libraries came from multiplex PCR. The sample was run on an Illumina HiSeq 4000. To build TCR beta libraries, CDR3 regions were amplified by Arm-PCR using iRepertoire HTBI primers. Gel purification was performed on PCR products prior to sequencing. As for the authors' bioinformatics: Gene usage analysis of CDR3 amino acid clonotypes used the approximately 62 TRBV and about 13 TRBJ segments found across samples. COPE and FqMerger were used to merge the filtered high-quality paired reads into contigs. BLAST was used to align contigs to the IMGT TRBV, TRBD and TRBJ reference genes, and CDR3 was defined following IMGT. Any clonotype with a frequency above 0.1% was counted as a highly expanded clone. Shannon entropy served as the measure of repertoire diversity, while the Gini coefficient captured V-J evenness. A clonotype was considered public if more than one individual shared it. TCRdb reprocessing: public reads trimmed at Q25 with fastp, clones called with MiXCR, in-frame beta chains kept. Here each entry gathers all rows of one CDR3 protein and keeps the most common genes and DNA. TCRdb, not the original authors, processed these V and J calls. The sample table shows 600,000 to 850,000 distinct CDR3 sequences, and about 30% are seen once. The ten largest make up about 42% of the sample.

What the time point label conveys for this sample: persistent/refractory GD, antithyroid drugs over 5 years with positive TRAb. For both TCR sequencing and RNA sequencing, RNA was extracted from PBMCs using TRIzol. The diagnosis of Graves' disease followed American Thyroid Association guidelines. Patients for the study were recruited at an endocrinology department in Xi'an, China. Each patient gave 7 to 9.5 milliliters of peripheral blood, collected in an EDTA anticoagulant tube. PBMCs were isolated by Ficoll Paque Plus density gradient separation without further T cell sorting. An Agilent 2100 Bioanalyzer and agarose gel were used to check RNA quality, and a NanoDrop 2000 was used to measure RNA concentration. The CDR3 covers 15 residues, taking in both the cysteine and the phenylalanine. CDR3 DNA is the only sequence kept; it has 45 bases, read in frame from the first base. V is pruned by 7 bases and J by 3 bases, leaving 8 bases of the junction without a gene match. CDR1 and CDR2, looked up from the germline V gene, are SNHLY and FYNNEI.

The clonotype was recovered from a female donor with Graves disease. This sequence uses TRBV2 and TRBJ1-1, and TRBD1 aligns with 10 junction nucleotides. The starting material was peripheral blood mononuclear cells (PBMCs), obtained when the disease was refractory, from a patient treated with antithyroid drugs. The nucleotides read TGTGCCAGCATTGACAGGGGGCTAGGAGACACTGAAGCTTTCTTT. Translated, this is CASIDRGLGDTEAFF.